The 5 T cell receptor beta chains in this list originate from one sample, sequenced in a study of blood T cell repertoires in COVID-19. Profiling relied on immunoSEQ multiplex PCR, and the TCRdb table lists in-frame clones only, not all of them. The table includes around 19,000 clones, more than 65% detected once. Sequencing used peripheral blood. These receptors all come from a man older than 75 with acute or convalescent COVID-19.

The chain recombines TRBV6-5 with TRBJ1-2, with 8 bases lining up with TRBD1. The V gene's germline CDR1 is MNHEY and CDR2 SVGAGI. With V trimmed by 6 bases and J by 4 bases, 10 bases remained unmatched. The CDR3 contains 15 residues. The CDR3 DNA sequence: TGTGCCAGCAGAGATATGCCGACAGGGGTCTATGGCTACACCTTC. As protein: CASRDMPTGVYGYTF.

The CDR3 coding sequence is TGTGCCAGTAGTATGATGGGGGGTTCTAATGAAAAACTGTTTTTT. This sequence encodes CASSMMGGSNEKLFF. The chain joins TRBV19 to TRBJ1-4; D might be TRBD1 (5 bases). With 3 bases removed from V and 3 bases from J, the gap between germline ends came to 11 bases. Germline CDR1 is LNHDA and CDR2 is SQIVND (reference sequence). CDR3 length: 15 amino acids.

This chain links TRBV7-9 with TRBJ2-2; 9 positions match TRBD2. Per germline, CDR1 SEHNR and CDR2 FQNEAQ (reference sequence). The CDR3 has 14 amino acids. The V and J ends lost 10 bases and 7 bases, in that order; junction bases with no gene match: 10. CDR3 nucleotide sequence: TGTGCCACCCACGCGGGAGGGCCCGGCGGGGAGCTGTTTTTT. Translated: CATHAGGPGGELFF.

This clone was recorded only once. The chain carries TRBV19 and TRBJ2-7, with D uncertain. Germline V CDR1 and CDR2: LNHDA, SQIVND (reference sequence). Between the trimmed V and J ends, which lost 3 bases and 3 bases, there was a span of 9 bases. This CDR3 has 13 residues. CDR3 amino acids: CASSISVNYEQYF. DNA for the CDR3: TGTGCCAGTAGTATTTCGGTAAACTACGAGCAGTACTTC.

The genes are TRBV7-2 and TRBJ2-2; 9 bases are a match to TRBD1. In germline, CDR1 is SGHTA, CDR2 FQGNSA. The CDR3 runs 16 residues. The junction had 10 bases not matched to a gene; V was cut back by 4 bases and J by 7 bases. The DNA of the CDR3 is TGTGCCAGCAGCTCCGGTCCCGGGACAGGGATCGGGGAGCTGTTTTTT. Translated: CASSSGPGTGIGELFF.